This T cell receptor (beta chain) was captured in a study of shared clonotypes between healthy human individuals. Unsorted PBMC replicate PCRs used about 280 ng DNA, tens of thousands of T cell genomes. TCRdb keeps only in-frame clones here, not all; method: immunoSEQ multiplex PCR. The table lists some 530,000 clones, around 73% of them singletons. The sequence was obtained from a woman between 40 and 50 years old in good health. Some clones in this sample may be carry-over from other donors' samples. Material: PBMCs.

Here the CDR3 DNA reads TGTGCCAGCAACGTCGGCAGGTCTGGGTATGAGCAGTTCTTC. Protein product: CASNVGRSGYEQFF. This chain connects TRBV2 to TRBJ2-1; the D is unclear. Deletions cut 7 bases from V and 8 bases from J, with 18 bases between. CDR1 and CDR2 (germline): SNHLY, FYNNEI. This CDR3 spans 14 amino acids.